The 21 T cell receptor beta chains given below trace back to one sample, sequenced in a study of blood T cell repertoires in COVID-19. The repertoire was sequenced with immunoSEQ multiplex PCR; TCRdb's copy has only in-frame clones and lacks some. The profile covers under 200,000 clones, with about 87% appearing a single time and 2% to 3% taken by the ten largest. What was sequenced was peripheral blood. The source is a man between 40 and 49 years old with active or convalescent COVID-19.

The rearrangement links TRBV5-1 to TRBJ2-5, with 14 bases that match TRBD2. CDR3 length: 16 residues. CDR1 and CDR2 from the germline V gene are SGHRS and YFSETQ. With V trimmed by 2 bases and J by 1 base, 1 base remained unmatched. In DNA form, the CDR3 reads TGCGCCAGCAGCTTCGGGACTAGCGGGGGCCAAGAGACCCAGTACTTC. This gives the protein CASSFGTSGGQETQYF.

The chain couples TRBV10-3 to TRBJ1-5; D possibly corresponds to TRBD1 (5 bases). This CDR3 is built from 14 residues. V lost 8 bases to trimming and J lost 4 bases, with 15 bases between them. Germline CDR1 is ENHRY and CDR2 is SYGVKD. The CDR3 spells CAIGAGEGNQPQHF. The CDR3 nucleotides read TGTGCCATCGGTGCGGGGGAGGGTAATCAGCCCCAGCATTTT.

The gene calls are TRBV7-3 and TRBJ2-1; 7 nucleotides line up with TRBD2. CDR1 and CDR2 from the germline V gene are SGHTA and FQGTGA. The CDR3 is 16 residues long. With V trimmed by 5 bases and J by 4 bases, 11 bases remained unmatched. In DNA, the CDR3 is TGTGCCAGCAGCGCCCAGAGAGCGGGGAGATACAATGAGCAGTTCTTC. This encodes CASSAQRAGRYNEQFF.

The V call is TRBV20-1, the J call TRBJ1-5, with unresolved D. CDR1 and CDR2 from the germline V gene are DFQATT and SNEGSKA (reference sequence). The CDR3 is 12 amino acids. V dropped 3 bases and J dropped 6 bases, with 9 bases sitting between them. This CDR3 is CSASLSGQPQHF. CDR3 coding DNA: TGCAGTGCTAGTCTGAGCGGTCAGCCCCAGCATTTT.

This clone came up once. The chain employs TRBV19 and TRBJ1-2; weak D call: TRBD1 (5 bases). The germline CDR1 and CDR2 sequences are LNHDA and SQIVND (reference sequence). V was shortened by 0 bases and J by 3 bases, with 14 bases between the two germline ends. The CDR3 length is 16 residues. CDR3 in DNA: TGTGCCAGTAGTATAGATCTTCTGGGGCAGGACTATGGCTACACCTTC. Translation: CASSIDLLGQDYGYTF.

The chain joins TRBV11-1 to TRBJ2-7, with unresolved D. This CDR3 spans 14 amino acids. Germline CDR1 SGHAT, CDR2 FQDESV (reference sequence). The ends were cut back, 1 base at V and 1 base at J, with 8 bases in the middle. This CDR3 reads CASSLVPGSYEQYF. In DNA, the CDR3 is TGTGCCAGCAGCTTAGTTCCCGGTTCCTACGAGCAGTACTTC.

The chain carries TRBV14 and TRBJ1-1; D ambiguous. Trimming removed 2 bases from V and 1 base from J, with 20 bases in between. From germline, CDR1 is SGHDN and CDR2 FVKESK. The CDR3 is 18 residues long. In nucleotides, the CDR3 is TGTGCCAGCAGCCAAAGAGGGTCGAGAAGAACCCAGAACACTGAAGCTTTCTTT. Its translation is CASSQRGSRRTQNTEAFF.

The gene calls are TRBV6-2 or TRBV6-3 and TRBJ2-2; maybe TRBD1 (6 bases). Germline assignment: CDR1 MNHEY and CDR2 SVGEGT. The CDR3 contains 15 residues. Trimming took off 2 bases at V and 4 bases at J, with 11 bases between the two ends. CDR3 residues: CASSYTGTATGELFF. The CDR3 nucleotides are TGTGCCAGCAGTTACACAGGGACGGCCACCGGGGAGCTGTTTTTT.

V is TRBV9 and J is TRBJ1-2; 9 nucleotides agree with TRBD1. Germline V gene sequence: CDR1 SGDLS, CDR2 YYNGEE. The CDR3 is 14 residues long. Losses at the gene ends were 0 bases for V and 6 bases for J; bases not matched to a gene: 3. The CDR3 spells CASSVGTGGNGYTF. The CDR3 nucleotides read TGTGCCAGCAGCGTAGGTACAGGGGGCAATGGCTACACCTTC.

The chain has TRBV7-3 and TRBJ2-1; 8 nucleotides align to TRBD1. V lost 6 bases and J lost 7; bases outside the gene matches: 5. CDR3 size: 13 residues. CDR1 is SGHTA and CDR2 is FQGTGA in the germline V gene. The CDR3 DNA reads as TGTGCCAGCAGGCAGGGGGCAGGAAATGAGCAGTTCTTC. Protein product: CASRQGAGNEQFF.

CDR3 sequence (DNA): TGTGCCAGTAGTATCCCTCCTGGGGCCACTGGAAACACCATATATTTT. It is translated as CASSIPPGATGNTIYF. The genes are TRBV19 and TRBJ1-3, with D tentatively TRBD1 (5 bases). Germline CDR1 and CDR2: LNHDA and SQIVND (reference sequence). The CDR3 extends over 16 amino acids. V shed 3 bases and J shed 2 bases, with 14 bases lying between them.

V and J are TRBV3-1 (or the pseudogene TRBV3-2) and TRBJ2-5, with TRBD2 matching 13 bases. The CDR3 runs to 18 residues. Germline V gene data show CDR1 as LGHDT and CDR2 as YNNKEL (reference sequence). Trimming removed 0 bases from V and 3 bases from J; junction bases left unmatched: 7. The CDR3: CASSQEPTGTSGKETQYF. The CDR3 nucleotides are TGTGCCAGCAGCCAAGAACCCACCGGGACTAGCGGGAAAGAGACCCAGTACTTC.

This clone was found once. Other DNA sequences in this sample translate to the same CDR3. J is TRBJ2-5 and V is TRBV5-1; 12 bases line up with TRBD2. In germline, CDR1 is SGHRS, CDR2 YFSETQ. This CDR3 contains 17 residues. V shed 2 bases, J shed 5 bases, and the junction held 10 bases outside the gene matches. This CDR3 reads CASSFGTSGGRGETQYF. The CDR3 region has the DNA TGCGCCAGCAGCTTTGGAACTAGCGGGGGGCGCGGGGAGACCCAGTACTTC.

This clone was counted many times. The V gene is TRBV27, the J gene TRBJ2-7; 8 bases match TRBD1. CDR1 MNHEY and CDR2 SMNVEV come from the germline V gene (reference sequence). V trimming: 5 bases; J trimming: 0 bases; junction bases outside the gene matches: 3. The CDR3 has 14 amino acids. CDR3 region: CASSRTGSSYEQYF. DNA for the CDR3: TGTGCCAGCAGTCGGACAGGGAGCTCCTACGAGCAGTACTTC.

The CDR3 region has the DNA TGCGCCAGCAGCCAGCGGGAGACAGGGGGACAAGAGACCCAGTACTTC. Protein: CASSQRETGGQETQYF. This rearrangement joins TRBV4-1 to TRBJ2-5, with TRBD1 identical over 9 bases. Germline CDR1 and CDR2: MGHRA and YSYEKL. The CDR3 runs 16 residues. Losses at the gene ends were 3 bases for V and 2 bases for J; bases not matched to a gene: 7.

The rearrangement links TRBV7-9 to TRBJ2-6; D may be TRBD2 (6 bases). Germline lookup yields CDR1 SEHNR and CDR2 FQNEAQ (reference sequence). The CDR3 contains 15 residues. V lost 5 bases, J lost 2 bases, and 10 bases lay in between. CDR3 region: CASSRGAAGANVLTF. In DNA, the CDR3 is TGTGCCAGCAGCCGCGGGGCGGCTGGGGCCAACGTCCTGACTTTC.

The rearrangement joins TRBV27 to TRBJ1-5; D unresolved. CDR3 length equals 14 residues. Trimming took 2 bases from V and 3 from J, leaving 8 bases between them. The germline CDR1 and CDR2 sequences are MNHEY and SMNVEV (reference sequence). The CDR3 sequence is CASSLLGFNQPQHF. CDR3 sequence (DNA): TGTGCCAGCAGTTTACTCGGGTTCAATCAGCCCCAGCATTTT.

The CDR3 loop reads CASSLLDRNGQPQHF. CDR3 bases: TGTGCCAGTAGTCTCCTCGACAGAAACGGCCAGCCCCAGCATTTT. This sequence joins TRBV19 and TRBJ1-5; tentative D call: TRBD1 (5 bases). The CDR3 has 15 amino acids. Trimming took off 5 bases at V and 7 bases at J, with 18 bases between the two ends. CDR1 is LNHDA, CDR2 SQIVND, per germline (reference sequence).

Here the CDR3 DNA reads TGCGCCAGCAGCCTAAACTCAACAGGGTTGCGTTCGTACACTGAAGCTTTCTTT. Protein: CASSLNSTGLRSYTEAFF. The chain carries TRBV5-1 and TRBJ1-1, with D possibly TRBD1 on 6 matching bases. Germline CDR1 is SGHRS and CDR2 is YFSETQ. The CDR3 has 18 residues. V was cut by 4 bases and J by 3 bases, with 25 bases left in between.

This clone was counted a single time. J is TRBJ1-1 and V is TRBV6-2 or TRBV6-3; D is perhaps TRBD1 (6 bases). The V gene's germline CDR1 is MNHEY and CDR2 SVGEGT. V was pared by 1 base and J by 2 bases, with 11 bases between. The CDR3 contains 15 residues. The CDR3: CASSYWRGLNTEAFF. The CDR3 region has the DNA TGTGCCAGCAGTTACTGGCGGGGGCTCAACACTGAAGCTTTCTTT.

The chain combines TRBV7-9 with TRBJ2-1; 9 bases agree with TRBD1. V gave up 5 bases and J gave up 11 bases; unmatched junction bases: 19. CDR1 and CDR2 from the germline V gene are SEHNR and FQNEAQ (reference sequence). This CDR3 spans 17 amino acids. CDR3 coding DNA: TGTGCCAGCAGCCAACTCCGGGACAGGGAAGGTACAATGAAGCAGTTCTTC. This gives the protein CASSQLRDREGTMKQFF.